These 7 T cell receptor beta chains came from one sample sequenced in a study of identical twins. One entry per CDR3 protein results from TCRdb running MiXCR on the 5' RACE reads. The sample carries 300,000 to 350,000 distinct CDR3 sequences, 9% to 15% recorded once. In addition, the sample was reused for a study of yellow fever vaccine responses in identical twins.

The sequenced sample was CD8+ T cells sorted from blood. The receptors here all came from a woman between 18 and 29 years old in good health.

This clonotype has more than one count but fewer than ten. This chain links TRBV27 with TRBJ1-2; no clear D. Between the trimmed V and J ends, which lost 3 bases and 8 bases, there was a span of 4 bases. Germline V gene data show CDR1 as MNHEY and CDR2 as SMNVEV (reference sequence). CDR3 length: 10 residues. The CDR3: CASSFVGYTF. CDR3 in DNA: TGTGCCAGCAGTTTTGTGGGCTACACCTTC.

This chain links TRBV7-9 with TRBJ2-4, with no clear D. The CDR3 extends over 17 amino acids. V was shortened by 5 bases and J by 0 bases, with 17 bases between the two germline ends. Germline V gene lookup returns CDR1 SEHNR and CDR2 FQNEAQ (reference sequence). In DNA, the CDR3 is TGTGCCAGCAGCAATGACGGGCTACAGCTAGCCAAAAACATTCAGTACTTC. Its translation: CASSNDGLQLAKNIQYF.

This clonotype was observed a handful of times. CDR3 DNA: TGTGCCACCAGCAGAGTGCGGGAGGTACACAATGAGCAGTTCTTC. It codes for CATSRVREVHNEQFF. The rearrangement joins TRBV15 to TRBJ2-1, with TRBD2 matching over 8 bases. The CDR3 contains 15 residues. V shed 1 base, J shed 5 bases, and the junction held 4 bases outside the gene matches. Germline lookup yields CDR1 LNHNV and CDR2 YYDKDF (reference sequence). The variable domain in full, completed from reference TRBV15 and TRBJ2-1, reads DAMVIQNPRYQVTQFGKPVTLSCSQTLNHNVMYWYQQKSSQAPKLLFHYYDKDFNNEADTPDNFQSRRPNTSFCFLDIRSPGLGDTAMYLCATSRVREVHNEQFFGPGTRLTVL.

The chain links TRBV15 to TRBJ2-5; D gene ambiguous. The V gene lost 0 bases and the J gene lost 1 base, with 9 bases spanning the gap. Germline V gives CDR1 LNHNV, CDR2 YYDKDF (reference sequence). CDR3 length equals 15 residues. The CDR3 nucleotides are TGTGCCACCAGCAGAGATCTTGCTCTCCAAGAGACCCAGTACTTC. Translation: CATSRDLALQETQYF.

This clonotype showed up just a few times. The V call is TRBV2, the J call TRBJ2-5, with TRBD1 matching over 9 bases. This CDR3 is 16 amino acids long. V dropped 3 bases and J dropped 1; count of bases not matched to a gene: 6. Germline assignment: CDR1 SNHLY and CDR2 FYNNEI. This CDR3 reads CASSDPRDRAQETQYF. In DNA form, the CDR3 reads TGTGCCAGCAGTGATCCCCGGGACAGGGCCCAAGAGACCCAGTACTTC.

This clonotype was seen only a few times. This chain links TRBV12-3 or TRBV12-4 with TRBJ1-4; possibly TRBD1 for D (5 bases). Trimming pared 5 bases from V and 7 bases from J, leaving 17 bases between. This CDR3 region has 15 residues. The DNA of the CDR3 is TGTGCCAGCAGTCCCCGCGGGGCCGGAGGTGAAAAACTGTTTTTT. As protein: CASSPRGAGGEKLFF.

The rearrangement joins TRBV5-1 to TRBJ2-1; possible D gene TRBD1, 5 bases. This CDR3 spans 14 amino acids. The V gene's germline CDR1 is SGHRS and CDR2 YFSETQ. V was cut by 6 bases and J by 0 bases, with 10 bases left in between. Here the CDR3 reads CASKDTGSYNEQFF. The CDR3 bases are TGCGCCAGCAAGGACACGGGCTCCTACAATGAGCAGTTCTTC.